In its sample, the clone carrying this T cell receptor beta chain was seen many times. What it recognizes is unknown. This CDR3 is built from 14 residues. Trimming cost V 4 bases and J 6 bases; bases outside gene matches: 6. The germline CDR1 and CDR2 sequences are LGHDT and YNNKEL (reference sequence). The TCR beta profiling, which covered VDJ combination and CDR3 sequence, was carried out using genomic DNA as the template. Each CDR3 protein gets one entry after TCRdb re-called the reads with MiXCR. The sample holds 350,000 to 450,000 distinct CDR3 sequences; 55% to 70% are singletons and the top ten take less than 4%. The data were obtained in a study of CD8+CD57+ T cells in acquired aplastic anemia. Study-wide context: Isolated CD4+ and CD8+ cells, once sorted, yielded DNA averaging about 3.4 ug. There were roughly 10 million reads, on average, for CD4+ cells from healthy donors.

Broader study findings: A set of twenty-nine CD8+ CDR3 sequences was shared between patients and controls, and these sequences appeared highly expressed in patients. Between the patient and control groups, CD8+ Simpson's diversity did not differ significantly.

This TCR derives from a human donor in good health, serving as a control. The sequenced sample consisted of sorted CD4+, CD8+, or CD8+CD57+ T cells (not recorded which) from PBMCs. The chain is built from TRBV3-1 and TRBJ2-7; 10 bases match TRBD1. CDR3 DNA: TGTGCCAGCAGCCCCCGGACAGGGGGTCGCGAGCAGTACTTC. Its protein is CASSPRTGGREQYF.